The 22 T cell receptor beta chains below were found in one sample sequenced in a study of T cells in Graves' hyperthyroidism and ophthalmopathy. It was RNA transcripts that yielded the amplified TCR beta CDR3 regions. Researchers ran a first-round RT-PCR on the TCR CDR3 using the HTBI primer set. MiXCR, applied by TCRdb to the multiplex PCR reads, yields one record per CDR3 protein. This table holds approximately 370,000 distinct CDR3 sequences, roughly 15% found once. Sequencing was carried out using blood. These receptors all come from a woman between 25 and 40 years old with Graves' hyperthyroidism that later progressed to Graves' ophthalmopathy.

This clonotype was counted at least ten times. This sequence joins TRBV6-1 and TRBJ2-7, with 8 bases matching TRBD2. From germline, CDR1 is MNHNS and CDR2 SASEGT. The CDR3 sequence is 18 residues long. Trimming at V came to 6 bases and at J to 3 bases, leaving 19 bases not matched to a gene. DNA of the CDR3: TGTGCCAGCAGCCAAACGACAACCGGGGGGGTCTCCTTCTACGAGCAGTACTTC. Translating it yields CASSQTTTGGVSFYEQYF.

At least ten counts were recorded for this clonotype. J is TRBJ2-5 and V is TRBV2; D could derive from TRBD1 or TRBD2 (5 bases each). This CDR3 is 15 amino acids long. CDR1 and CDR2 from the germline V gene are SNHLY and FYNNEI. Trimming removed 6 bases from V and 4 bases from J, with 18 bases in between. The CDR3 here is CASRTQPGRGETQYF. CDR3 bases: TGTGCCAGCAGGACCCAGCCGGGACGGGGAGAGACCCAGTACTTC.

There are a few counts of this clonotype. V is TRBV27 and J is TRBJ1-5, with D maybe TRBD1 (6 bases). The CDR3 covers 14 residues. Germline V lookup: CDR1 MNHEY, CDR2 SMNVEV (reference sequence). The germline V and J ends were trimmed by 5 bases and 5 bases, with 13 bases remaining between them. CDR3 sequence reads: CASSLWGADQPQHF. CDR3 nucleotide sequence: TGTGCCAGCAGTCTTTGGGGGGCCGATCAGCCCCAGCATTTT.

This clonotype was recorded at least ten times. The chain is built from TRBV28 and TRBJ2-1, with D tentatively TRBD2 (6 bases). The CDR3 consists of 15 residues. Trimming cost V 3 bases and J 4 bases, with 13 bases left between them. Germline loops: CDR1 MDHEN, CDR2 SYDVKM. The CDR3 loop reads CASSFSLAFYNEQFF. The CDR3 DNA is TGTGCCAGCAGTTTTAGTCTAGCGTTTTACAATGAGCAGTTCTTC. Full variable domain (remainder filled in from reference TRBV28 and TRBJ2-1): DVKVTQSSRYLVKRTGEKVFLECVQDMDHENMFWYRQDPGLGLRLIYFSYDVKMKEKGDIPEGYSVSREKKERFSLILESASTNQTSMYLCASSFSLAFYNEQFFGPGTRLTVL.

This clonotype was detected many times. The chain has TRBV7-6 and TRBJ2-7; D might be TRBD1 (6 bases). CDR3 size: 15 residues. Germline CDR1 reads SGHVS; CDR2 reads FNYEAQ. Trimming cost V 5 bases and J 3 bases, with 17 bases left between them. CDR3 bases: TGTGCCAGCAGCGTCACCACAGGGATCGGCTACGAGCAGTACTTC. This encodes CASSVTTGIGYEQYF.

This clonotype was seen repeatedly, ten times or more. The chain employs TRBV6-1 and TRBJ2-2; the match to TRBD2 covers 8 bases. The CDR3 has 16 amino acids. V trimming: 4 bases; J trimming: 2 bases; junction bases outside the gene matches: 6. From germline, CDR1 is MNHNS and CDR2 SASEGT. CDR3 DNA sequence: TGTGCCAGCAGTGGCGGGGGGCGGGTTAACACCGGGGAGCTGTTTTTT. Translation: CASSGGGRVNTGELFF.

There are many counts of this clonotype. V usage is TRBV5-5 and J usage is TRBJ2-5; 7 nucleotides line up with TRBD1. J was trimmed by 5 bases and V by 2 bases; bases with no gene match: 6. The length of the CDR3 is 14 residues. Germline CDR1 reads SGHKS; CDR2 reads YYEKEE (reference sequence). The CDR3 loop reads CASSLTGARETQYF. CDR3 sequence (DNA): TGTGCCAGCAGCTTAACAGGGGCCCGTGAGACCCAGTACTTC.

This clonotype came up many times. The chain links TRBV27 to TRBJ1-2; D is undetermined. The CDR3 loop spans 15 amino acids. Germline-derived CDR1 and CDR2 are MNHEY and SMNVEV (reference sequence). The V end was cut by 8 bases, the J end by 1 base, with 17 bases between. The DNA for the CDR3 is TGTGCCAGCCCTGACCGGGCGGGAGTTAACTATGGCTACACCTTC. It translates to CASPDRAGVNYGYTF.

This sequence joins TRBV3-1 and TRBJ2-2, with 8 bases that match TRBD2. J was trimmed by 10 bases and V by 7 bases; bases with no gene match: 8. In germline, CDR1 is LGHDT, CDR2 YNNKEL (reference sequence). The CDR3 has 13 amino acids. The CDR3 DNA is TGTGCCAGCACTCAAATTAGCGGGAAGGAGCTGTTTTTT. Its protein is CASTQISGKELFF.

This clonotype was found a few times. V gene TRBV11-2 combines with J gene TRBJ2-2; D gene uncertain. V shed 11 bases and J shed 6 bases, with 19 bases lying between them. This CDR3 region has 14 residues. Germline assignment: CDR1 SGHAT and CDR2 FQNNGV. CDR3 protein: CASTNGPWAGELFF. CDR3 bases: TGTGCCTCCACAAACGGGCCGTGGGCCGGGGAGCTGTTTTTT.

This clonotype was counted at least ten times. This chain joins TRBV11-3 and TRBJ2-3, with 7 nucleotides matching TRBD2. The CDR3 sequence is 15 residues long. The germline V gene encodes CDR1 SGHNT and CDR2 YENEEA. The J segment lost 8 bases and the V segment lost 2 bases, leaving 10 bases of the junction unmatched. The CDR3 DNA reads TGTGCCAGCAGCTTATCAGAGGCGGGGAGGGGTACGCAGTATTTT. Its translation is CASSLSEAGRGTQYF.

The V and J genes are TRBV4-2 and TRBJ2-2; D is possibly TRBD2 (7 bases). Germline V gene sequence: CDR1 LGHNA, CDR2 YNFKEQ. The CDR3 has 17 residues. Trimming stripped 0 bases from V and 0 bases from J, with 11 bases between. The CDR3 nucleotides are TGTGCCAGCAGCCAAGATTTAGGGGGGGCGAACACCGGGGAGCTGTTTTTT. Its translation: CASSQDLGGANTGELFF.

This clonotype was counted at least ten times. The J gene is TRBJ1-2, the V gene TRBV29-1; D not certain. Germline V lookup: CDR1 SQVTM, CDR2 ANQGSEA. The germline V and J ends were trimmed by 6 bases and 1 base, with 15 bases remaining between them. This CDR3 contains 14 residues. DNA for the CDR3: TGCAGCGTCCGGACGGGTATGAGTAACTATGGCTACACCTTC. It codes for CSVRTGMSNYGYTF.

The sample holds many counts of this clonotype. V gene TRBV30 combines with J gene TRBJ1-4, with TRBD1 matching over 8 bases. The CDR3 length is 12 residues. Trimming took 5 bases from V and 8 from J; bases not matched to a gene: 4. Germline V gene data show CDR1 as GTSNPN and CDR2 as SVGIG (reference sequence). In nucleotides, the CDR3 is TGTGCCTGGGAACAGGGGGGCGAAAAACTGTTTTTT. This gives the protein CAWEQGGEKLFF.

The CDR3 bases are TGTGCCAGCAGCGGACTCCGGGGGATCACAGATACGCAGTATTTT. Its translation is CASSGLRGITDTQYF. The V and J genes are TRBV5-6 and TRBJ2-3; TRBD2 is a possible D gene (6 bases). The CDR3 totals 15 residues. Germline lookup yields CDR1 SGHDT and CDR2 YYEEEE. V lost 4 bases and J 2 bases, leaving 14 bases between the germline ends.

V gene TRBV6-2 or TRBV6-3 combines with J gene TRBJ2-2; 9 bases map to TRBD2. This CDR3 contains 17 residues. The ends lost 2 bases at V and 1 base at J; junction bases unmatched: 5. Germline CDR1 is MNHEY and CDR2 is SVGEGT. CDR3 sequence reads: CASSYLNSGGNTGELFF. The CDR3, as DNA: TGTGCCAGCAGTTACCTGAATAGCGGGGGGAACACCGGGGAGCTGTTTTTT.

This clonotype was recorded at least ten times. J is TRBJ1-1 and V is TRBV12-3 or TRBV12-4; TRBD1 is a possible D gene (5 bases). V gave up 3 bases and J gave up 7 bases, with 9 bases separating them. The CDR3 has 12 residues. CDR3 sequence: CASSLQGGEAFF. DNA of the CDR3: TGTGCCAGCAGTTTGCAGGGTGGTGAAGCTTTCTTT.

This clonotype was detected many times. This sequence joins TRBV20-1 and TRBJ2-3; 7 bases line up with TRBD2. The CDR3 length is 13 residues. Germline CDR1 DFQATT, CDR2 SNEGSKA (reference sequence). J was trimmed by 5 bases and V by 8 bases; bases with no gene match: 10. The CDR3 DNA reads as TGCAGTCCGAGACTAGCCGGACGAGATACGCAGTATTTT. Its protein is CSPRLAGRDTQYF.

In this sample, this clonotype turned up many times. The gene calls are TRBV29-1 and TRBJ2-1; 8 bases are a match to TRBD1. Germline lookup yields CDR1 SQVTM and CDR2 ANQGSEA. The V segment lost 3 bases and the J segment 7 bases; nucleotides outside the gene matches: 2. The CDR3 contains 12 residues. In DNA, the CDR3 is TGCAGCGTTGAGAGACAGGGGAATGAGCAGTTCTTC. It translates to CSVERQGNEQFF.

The chain recombines TRBV7-9 with TRBJ1-2, with no clear D. Trimming shortened V by 2 bases and J by 6 bases, and 13 bases separated the two germline ends. From germline, CDR1 is SEHNR and CDR2 FQNEAQ (reference sequence). This CDR3 comprises 14 residues. The CDR3 is CASSLPEGLNGYTF. The CDR3 DNA reads TGTGCCAGCAGCTTACCAGAGGGTTTGAATGGCTACACCTTC.

This clonotype was observed a handful of times. J is TRBJ2-1 and V is TRBV7-9; D unresolved. V shed 5 bases and J shed 4 bases, with 9 bases lying between them. Germline loops: CDR1 SEHNR, CDR2 FQNEAQ (reference sequence). The CDR3 is made up of 13 amino acids. CDR3 nucleotides: TGTGCCAGCAGCGATAACGGGTACAATGAGCAGTTCTTC. This gives the protein CASSDNGYNEQFF.

This clonotype was detected only a few times. Germline and junction disagree at one end, which may indicate a read error. This sequence joins TRBV28 and TRBJ1-1, with D unclear. Germline CDR1 is MDHEN and CDR2 is SYDVKM. CDR3 length: 12 amino acids. The CDR3 sequence is CAGSSLHPEAFF. CDR3 DNA: TGTGCCGGCAGTTCCCTCCATCCTGAAGCTTTCTTT.